This T cell receptor beta chain appears in the sequencing data of a study of relationships among human T cell subsets. The study's findings and limits: Th1, Th2 and regulatory T cells shared many CDR3 sequences. Bead-based sorting did not rule out CD4+CD8+ double-positive cells. Clones with over 100 reads held over 60% of CD8+ cytotoxic sequences.

From mRNA, alpha and beta CDR3 regions were amplified using semiquantitative ARM-PCR. Exponential amplification used communal superprimers after tagged nested gene-specific primers in ARM-PCR. Nested primers were removed by exonuclease before the second PCR round. MiXCR was run by TCRdb on the multiplex PCR reads, yielding one entry per CDR3 protein. The sample includes around 14,000 distinct CDR3 sequences, 62% of them seen just once. Trimming removed 4 bases at V and 7 bases at J, with 13 bases between. The CDR3 is 14 residues long. The germline gives CDR1 KGHDR, CDR2 SFDVKD. On this clonotype: Its antigen is undetermined.

The chain uses TRBV24-1 and TRBJ2-1; no firm D call. The sequence was obtained from a man aged 40-55 years in good health. Sequences were obtained from total T cells sorted from blood. The CDR3 region has the DNA TGTGCCACCAGTGACTTTCTCGATGGGAATGAGCAGTTCTTC. Amino acids: CATSDFLDGNEQFF.